Following are 12 T cell receptor beta chains from one sample sequenced in a study of cytomegalovirus exposure and HLA in healthy donors. Both 60 Vbeta primers and 13 Jbeta primers went into the PCR. Sequencing was performed with immunoSEQ multiplex PCR; in TCRdb, only in-frame clones are kept and a portion is missing. The sample lists approximately 110,000 clones; more than 70% were seen once. Material: PBMCs. These receptors all come from a man aged 30-40 years in good health and CMV-seronegative.

This chain connects TRBV27 to TRBJ2-7, with a possible D match to TRBD2 (6 bases). CDR3 size: 15 residues. The V end was cut by 5 bases, the J end by 3 bases, with 17 bases between. Germline-derived CDR1 and CDR2 are MNHEY and SMNVEV (reference sequence). CDR3: CASSPAFAGFYEQYF. CDR3 sequence (DNA): TGTGCCAGCAGTCCAGCCTTCGCGGGATTCTACGAGCAGTACTTC.

This clone has just a few counts. This sequence joins TRBV5-5 and TRBJ1-2, with a weak D call TRBD1 (6 bases). Germline values: CDR1 SGHKS, CDR2 YYEKEE (reference sequence). V was pared by 0 bases and J by 4 bases, with 16 bases between. The CDR3 contains 16 residues. The CDR3 loop is CASSLDPGRDTYGYTF. The CDR3 DNA sequence: TGTGCCAGCAGCTTGGACCCGGGACGGGACACCTATGGCTACACCTTC.

This rearrangement joins TRBV11-2 to TRBJ2-1, with TRBD2 matching over 10 bases. V trimming: 7 bases; J trimming: 7 bases; junction bases outside the gene matches: 7. Germline V CDR1 and CDR2: SGHAT, FQNNGV. This CDR3 is built from 14 residues. The CDR3 sequence is CASTSLAGVNEQFF. For the CDR3, the DNA is TGTGCCAGCACCAGTCTAGCGGGAGTAAATGAGCAGTTCTTC. Filled out from reference TRBV11-2 and TRBJ2-1, the complete variable domain reads EAGVAQSPRYKIIEKRQSVAFWCNPISGHATLYWYQQILGQGPKLLIQFQNNGVVDDSQLPKDRFSAERLKGVDSTLKIQPAKLEDSAVYLCASTSLAGVNEQFFGPGTRLTVL.

This chain links TRBV18 with TRBJ1-4; 8 bases agree with TRBD1. CDR1 is KGHSH and CDR2 is LQKENI in the germline V gene. This CDR3 has 16 residues. Trimming took 3 bases from V and 7 from J; bases not matched to a gene: 10. The CDR3 loop is CASSPQQGARGEKLFF. CDR3 nucleotides: TGTGCCAGCTCACCCCAGCAGGGGGCGAGGGGTGAAAAACTGTTTTTT.

The V gene is TRBV9, the J gene TRBJ2-7; the match to TRBD2 covers 10 bases. Germline CDR1 SGDLS, CDR2 YYNGEE. Losses at the gene ends were 4 bases for V and 0 bases for J; bases not matched to a gene: 10. The length of the CDR3 is 17 residues. CDR3 region: CASSSDPSGGGSYEQYF. CDR3 nucleotides: TGTGCCAGCAGCTCCGACCCTAGCGGGGGCGGCTCCTACGAGCAGTACTTC. The full variable domain, its missing parts supplied by reference TRBV9 and TRBJ2-7, is DSGVTQTPKHLITATGQRVTLRCSPRSGDLSVYWYQQSLDQGLQFLIQYYNGEERAKGNILERFSAQQFPDLHSELNLSSLELGDSALYFCASSSDPSGGGSYEQYFGPGTRLTVT.

This chain joins TRBV29-1 and TRBJ2-7, with D perhaps TRBD2 (5 bases). This CDR3 spans 15 amino acids. Between the trimmed V and J ends, which lost 3 bases and 0 bases, there was a span of 15 bases. Germline CDR1 is SQVTM and CDR2 is ANQGSEA. The CDR3 protein is CSVEATRASSYEQYF. The CDR3 DNA reads as TGCAGCGTTGAGGCAACGAGGGCCAGCTCCTACGAGCAGTACTTC.

The rearrangement links TRBV19 to TRBJ2-7, with D possibly TRBD1 on 6 matching bases. Trimming removed 6 bases at V and 3 bases at J, with 18 bases between. This CDR3 spans 15 amino acids. CDR1 is LNHDA and CDR2 is SQIVND in the germline V gene (reference sequence). The CDR3 region is CASRLAGTPVYEQYF. CDR3 DNA sequence: TGTGCCAGTAGATTAGCCGGGACACCGGTCTACGAGCAGTACTTC.

With regard to this clone: A read error may produce the germline difference seen at one junction end. The rearrangement uses TRBV7-3 and TRBJ1-3, with 11 bases matching TRBD1. CDR3 length: 16 amino acids. Germline CDR1 and CDR2: SGHTA and FQGTGA. Written as DNA, the CDR3 is TGTGCCAGCAGCTTAGGGGACAGGGGGAATGGACACACCATATATTTT. Protein product: CASSLGDRGNGHTIYF.

The chain is built from TRBV2 and TRBJ2-5, with 9 bases fitting TRBD1. This CDR3 is built from 16 residues. The V segment lost 3 bases and the J segment 5 bases; nucleotides outside the gene matches: 10. Germline assignment: CDR1 SNHLY and CDR2 FYNNEI. This chain's CDR3 is CASSDLGQGHWETQYF. CDR3 coding DNA: TGTGCCAGCAGTGATTTGGGACAGGGCCACTGGGAGACCCAGTACTTC.

The J gene is TRBJ2-3, the V gene TRBV2; TRBD2 matches 10 bases. CDR3 size: 18 residues. Trimming cost V 7 bases and J 6 bases; bases outside gene matches: 19. Germline assignment: CDR1 SNHLY and CDR2 FYNNEI. The CDR3 DNA reads as TGTGCCAGCACTTGGACTAGCGGCACATCGATGGGTCTTGATACGCAGTATTTT. Amino acids: CASTWTSGTSMGLDTQYF.

The J gene is TRBJ2-2, the V gene TRBV4-2, with D possibly TRBD2 on 5 matching bases. The CDR3 loop spans 16 amino acids. Germline V gene sequence: CDR1 LGHNA, CDR2 YNFKEQ. The germline V and J ends were trimmed by 4 bases and 8 bases, with 20 bases remaining between them. CDR3 DNA: TGTGCCAGCAGCCCTGAGGGCCAACGAGAGGCTGGGGAGCTGTTTTTT. Translated, it gives CASSPEGQREAGELFF.

The chain recombines TRBV7-9 with TRBJ2-3, with 7 bases fitting TRBD2. The ends lost 5 bases at V and 0 bases at J; junction bases unmatched: 5. The CDR3 is made up of 15 amino acids. Looked up from germline, CDR1 is SEHNR and CDR2 is FQNEAQ (reference sequence). The CDR3 here is CASSTLSGSTDTQYF. In DNA form, the CDR3 reads TGTGCCAGCAGCACCCTTAGCGGGAGCACAGATACGCAGTATTTT.